The sample holds a few counts of the clone carrying this T cell receptor (beta chain). Libraries were prepared by immunoSEQ multiplex PCR; TCRdb keeps only in-frame clonotypes and omits some of them. Altogether 950,000 to 1,100,000 clones are present, about 84% being singletons, with the ten largest covering 0.55% to 0.7%. The data stem from a study of shared clonotypes between healthy human individuals. There are 14 residues in the CDR3. Germline trimming cut 3 bases from V and 5 bases from J; bases unmatched to any gene: 5. CDR1 KGHSH and CDR2 LQKENI come from the germline V gene. The sample comprised memory CD4+ T cells from PBMCs. As for subset: CD45RA-negative fraction. This clonotype was obtained from a young man in good health. Some clones in this sample may be carry-over from other donors' samples. The chain combines TRBV18 with TRBJ2-7, with 9 bases matching TRBD2. The CDR3 DNA sequence: TGTGCCAGCTCACCTCCGGGACTAGCAAACGAGCAGTACTTC. It yields the protein CASSPPGLANEQYF.